The 2 T cell receptor beta chains presented below share a single source sample, sequenced in a study of T-cell reconstitution after alpha-beta-depleted transplantation in children. Molecular barcoding with unique molecular identifiers was used for the TCRbeta library. MiXCR, applied by TCRdb to the PCR reads, yields one record per CDR3 protein. The sample lists hundreds of thousands of distinct CDR3 sequences, roughly a tenth seen once, with 5% to 7% in the top ten. This specimen was PBMCs from the stem cell graft donor, taken from the stem cell graft. These receptors all come from a human donor who donated a stem cell graft to a child with acute lymphoblastic leukemia.

This clonotype was counted a few times. The chain has TRBV6-5 and TRBJ2-3; D remains unclear. Trimming shortened V by 2 bases and J by 2 bases, and 14 bases separated the two germline ends. From germline, CDR1 is MNHEY and CDR2 SVGAGI. The CDR3 runs to 16 residues. This chain's CDR3 is CASSYAIHSYTDTQYF. CDR3 bases: TGTGCCAGCAGTTACGCTATCCACAGCTACACAGATACGCAGTATTTT.

This clonotype was seen at least ten times. The chain couples TRBV20-1 to TRBJ1-3; D is ambiguous. This CDR3 comprises 13 residues. Per germline, CDR1 DFQATT and CDR2 SNEGSKA (reference sequence). V was shortened by 2 bases and J by 3 bases, with 8 bases between the two germline ends. CDR3 bases: TGCAGTGCTAGACCGGGTGGTGGAAACACCATATATTTT. Translating gives CSARPGGGNTIYF.